This T cell receptor beta chain was captured in a study of patients with pleural tuberculosis. This clonotype was seen at least ten times. TCRdb ran MiXCR on the reads and lists one entry per CDR3 protein. The sample lists some 29,000 distinct CDR3 sequences; 15% to 20% were seen once. Germline V gene data show CDR1 as MNHEY and CDR2 as SMNVEV (reference sequence). The CDR3 has 13 residues. V dropped 8 bases and J dropped 4 bases, with 14 bases sitting between them. The sequence derives from a human donor with pleural tuberculosis. Sequencing was carried out using peripheral blood. V gene TRBV27 combines with J gene TRBJ2-5; perhaps TRBD1 as D (5 bases). CDR3 sequence: CASGAFLRETQYF. Written as DNA, the CDR3 is TGTGCCAGCGGGGCCTTCCTCCGAGAGACCCAGTACTTC.